This entry features one T cell receptor beta chain sequence. The antigen is unknown. Isolated RNA was reverse transcribed in full, so expressed TCRB transcripts were sequenced. Sequencing was performed with immunoSEQ multiplex PCR; in TCRdb, only in-frame clones are kept and a portion is missing. The data hold about 180,000 clones, with around 13% observed a single time. CDR1 is KGHSH, CDR2 LQKENI, per germline. The CDR3 is 19 residues long. V gave up 2 bases and J gave up 9 bases; unmatched junction bases: 14. The entry originates in a study of beta chain features in type 1 diabetes. Study conclusions and caveats: Diminished insertions and augmented deletions at VDJ junctions characterized type 1 diabetes patients. Within the patient group, naive, central memory and Treg TCRB repertoires appeared more similar to each other than within healthy donors.

The genes are TRBV18 and TRBJ2-1; TRBD2 matches at 15 bases. This clonotype originated in a woman in her late teens or twenties in good health. The material sequenced was central memory CD4+ T cells from blood. DNA for the CDR3: TGTGCCAGCTCACCAACAGCCCAGGGACTAGCGGGAGGCCTCAGTGAGCAGTTCTTC. Protein: CASSPTAQGLAGGLSEQFF.